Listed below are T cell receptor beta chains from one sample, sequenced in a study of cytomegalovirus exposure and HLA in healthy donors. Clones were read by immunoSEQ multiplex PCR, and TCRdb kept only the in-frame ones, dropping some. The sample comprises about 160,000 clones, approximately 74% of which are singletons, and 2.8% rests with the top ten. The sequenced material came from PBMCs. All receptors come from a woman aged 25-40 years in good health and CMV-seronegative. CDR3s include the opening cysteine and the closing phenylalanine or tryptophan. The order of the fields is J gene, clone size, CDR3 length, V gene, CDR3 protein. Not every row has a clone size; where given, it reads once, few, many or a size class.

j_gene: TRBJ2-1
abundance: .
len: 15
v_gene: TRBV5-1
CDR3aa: CASSSEGLAPSEQFF

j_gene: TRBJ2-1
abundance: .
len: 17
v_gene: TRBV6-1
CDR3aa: CASSERFGGPVYNEQFF

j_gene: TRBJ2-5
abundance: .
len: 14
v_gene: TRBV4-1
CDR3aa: CASSPPLGPGTQYF

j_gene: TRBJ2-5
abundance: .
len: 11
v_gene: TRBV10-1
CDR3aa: CASSPEETQYF

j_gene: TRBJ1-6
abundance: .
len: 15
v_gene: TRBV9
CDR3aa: CASSVATGGNSPLHF

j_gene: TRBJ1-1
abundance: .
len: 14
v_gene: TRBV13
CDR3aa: CASSSDAGLTEAFF

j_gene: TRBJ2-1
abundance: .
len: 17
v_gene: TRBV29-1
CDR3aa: CSVEDWRGSSSYNEQFF

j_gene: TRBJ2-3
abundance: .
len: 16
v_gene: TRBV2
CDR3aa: CASSDGGKRAGDTQYF

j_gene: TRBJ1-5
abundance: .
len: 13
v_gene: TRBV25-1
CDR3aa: CASSGGEVQPQHF

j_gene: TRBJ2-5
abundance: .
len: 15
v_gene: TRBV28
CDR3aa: CASSSPRGGRETQYF

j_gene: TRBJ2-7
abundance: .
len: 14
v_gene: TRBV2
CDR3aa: CASSEDRESYEQYF

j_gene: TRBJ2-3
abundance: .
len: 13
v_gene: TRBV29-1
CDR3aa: CSVLGERTDTQYF

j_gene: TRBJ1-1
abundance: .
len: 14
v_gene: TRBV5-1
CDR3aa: CASRRQGARTEAFF

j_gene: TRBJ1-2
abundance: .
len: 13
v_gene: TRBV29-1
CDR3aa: CSARTGDNYGYTF

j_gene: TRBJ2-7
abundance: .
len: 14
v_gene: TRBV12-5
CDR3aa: CASGLGTGTDEQYF

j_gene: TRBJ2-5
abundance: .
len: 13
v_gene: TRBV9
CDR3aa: CASSVESGGTQYF

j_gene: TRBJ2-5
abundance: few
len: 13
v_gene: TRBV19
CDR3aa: CASSKTDSETQYF

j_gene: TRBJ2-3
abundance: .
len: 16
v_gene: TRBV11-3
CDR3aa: CASSSTSGGHPDTQYF

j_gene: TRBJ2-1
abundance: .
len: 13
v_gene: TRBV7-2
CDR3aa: CASSLGLRGEQFF

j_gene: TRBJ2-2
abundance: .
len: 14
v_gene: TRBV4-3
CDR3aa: CASSQESGVGELFF

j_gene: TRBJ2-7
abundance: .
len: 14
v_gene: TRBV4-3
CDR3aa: CASSGLQGAREQYF

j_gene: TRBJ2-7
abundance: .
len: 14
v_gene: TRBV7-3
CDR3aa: CASSYDRGLNEQYF

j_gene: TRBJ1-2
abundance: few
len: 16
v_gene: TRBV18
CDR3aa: CASSPQLEGENYGYTF

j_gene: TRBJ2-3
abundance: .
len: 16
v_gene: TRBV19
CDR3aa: CATLRVAGSSTDTQYF

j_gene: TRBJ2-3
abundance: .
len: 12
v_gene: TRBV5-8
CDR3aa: CASSSRTDTQYF

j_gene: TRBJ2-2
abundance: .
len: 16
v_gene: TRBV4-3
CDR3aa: CASSQDRGLGTGELFF

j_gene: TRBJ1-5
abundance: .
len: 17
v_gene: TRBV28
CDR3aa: CASSSPGQVYSNQPQHF

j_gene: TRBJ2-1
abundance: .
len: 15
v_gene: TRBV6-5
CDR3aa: CASSYSSGSYNEQFF

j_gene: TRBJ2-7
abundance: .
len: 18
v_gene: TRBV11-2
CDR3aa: CASSLDRGLLAGVYEQYF

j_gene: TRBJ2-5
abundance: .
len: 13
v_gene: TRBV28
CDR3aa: CASSLPFKETQYF

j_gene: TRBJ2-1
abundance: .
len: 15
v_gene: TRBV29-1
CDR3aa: CSVELAGGVGDEQFF

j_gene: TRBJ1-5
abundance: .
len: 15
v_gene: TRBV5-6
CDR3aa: CAPLLRGQYNQPQHF

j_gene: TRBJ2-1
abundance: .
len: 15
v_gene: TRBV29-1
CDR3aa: CSAYRPQSSYNEQFF

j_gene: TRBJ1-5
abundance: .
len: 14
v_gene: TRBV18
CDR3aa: CASSPQTGDQPQHF

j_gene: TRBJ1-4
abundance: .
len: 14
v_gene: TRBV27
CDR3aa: CASRETGIYEKLFF

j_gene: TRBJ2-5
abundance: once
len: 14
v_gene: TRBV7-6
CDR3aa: CASSLGQGQETQYF

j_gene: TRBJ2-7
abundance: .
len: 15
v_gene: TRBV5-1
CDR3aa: CASSGGGTSGYEQYF

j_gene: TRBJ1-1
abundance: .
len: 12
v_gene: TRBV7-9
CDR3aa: CASSSDSTEAFF

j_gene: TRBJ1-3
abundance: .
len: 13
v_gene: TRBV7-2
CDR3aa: CASSLGPRGTIYF

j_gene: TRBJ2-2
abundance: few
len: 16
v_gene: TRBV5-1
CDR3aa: CASSIGLAGGHGELFF

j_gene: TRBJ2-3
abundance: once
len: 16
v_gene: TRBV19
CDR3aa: CASSIGTSLGTDTQYF

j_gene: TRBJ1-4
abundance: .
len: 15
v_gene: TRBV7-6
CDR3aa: CASSAGTATNEKLFF

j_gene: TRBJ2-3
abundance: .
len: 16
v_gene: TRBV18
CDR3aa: CASSPPWDRITDTQYF

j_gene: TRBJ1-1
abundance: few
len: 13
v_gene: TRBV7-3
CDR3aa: CASSFNRATEAFF

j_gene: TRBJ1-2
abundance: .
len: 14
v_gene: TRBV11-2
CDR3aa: CASSLDQSGDGYTF

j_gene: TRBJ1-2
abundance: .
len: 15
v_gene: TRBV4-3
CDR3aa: CASSPTFVGDYGYTF

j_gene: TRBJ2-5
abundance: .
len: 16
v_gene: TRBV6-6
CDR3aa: CASSRGLAGNQETQYF

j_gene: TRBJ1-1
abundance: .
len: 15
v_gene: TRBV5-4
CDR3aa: CASSLATGMNTEAFF

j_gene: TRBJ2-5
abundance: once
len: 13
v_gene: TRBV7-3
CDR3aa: CASSAGNEGTQYF

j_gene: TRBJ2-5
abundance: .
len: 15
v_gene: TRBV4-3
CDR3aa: CASSQESSASGAQYF

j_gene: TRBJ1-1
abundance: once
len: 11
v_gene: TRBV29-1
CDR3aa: CSVRVFTEAFF

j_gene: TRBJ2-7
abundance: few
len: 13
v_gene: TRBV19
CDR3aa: CASRGLASHEQYF

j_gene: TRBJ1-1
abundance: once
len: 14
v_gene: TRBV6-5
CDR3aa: CASSYGMGGTEAFF

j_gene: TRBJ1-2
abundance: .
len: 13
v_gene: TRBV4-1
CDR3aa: CASSPPQGRVVAF

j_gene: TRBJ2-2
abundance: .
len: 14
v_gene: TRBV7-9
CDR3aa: CASSPVLNTGELFF

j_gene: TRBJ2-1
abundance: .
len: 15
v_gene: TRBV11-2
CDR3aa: CASNLGQGAYNEQFF

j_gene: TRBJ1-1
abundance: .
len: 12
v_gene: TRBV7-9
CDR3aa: CASSSRTGVAFF

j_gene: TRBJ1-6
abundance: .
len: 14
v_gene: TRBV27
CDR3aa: CASSKTGGGSPLHF

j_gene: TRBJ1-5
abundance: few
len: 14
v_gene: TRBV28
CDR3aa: CASSFPVSNQPQHF

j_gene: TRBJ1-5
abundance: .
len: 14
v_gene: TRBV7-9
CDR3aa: CASSPMDSSAPQHF